This TCR beta chain was sequenced during a study of T cells in Graves' hyperthyroidism and ophthalmopathy. Germline-derived CDR1 and CDR2 are SGHTA and FQGTGA. Unmatched junction bases numbered 5, after V lost 4 bases and J lost 7 bases. The CDR3 has 14 residues. Amplified TCR beta CDR3 regions derived from RNA transcripts. First-round RT-PCR of the TCR CDR3 relied on the HTBI primer set. A single record per CDR3 protein comes from TCRdb applying MiXCR to the multiplex PCR reads. The sample contains about 150,000 distinct CDR3 sequences, approximately 20% of which appear only once. This clonotype was observed many times. Before ophthalmopathy appeared, progressors gave blood at initial hyperthyroidism diagnosis.

The sample was blood. V and J are TRBV7-3 and TRBJ2-1; TRBD2 matches 9 bases. This clonotype originated in a woman in her fifties or sixties with Graves' hyperthyroidism that later progressed to Graves' ophthalmopathy. CDR3 residues: CASSSSGKGNEQFF. DNA for the CDR3: TGTGCCAGCAGCTCTAGCGGGAAGGGTAATGAGCAGTTCTTC.